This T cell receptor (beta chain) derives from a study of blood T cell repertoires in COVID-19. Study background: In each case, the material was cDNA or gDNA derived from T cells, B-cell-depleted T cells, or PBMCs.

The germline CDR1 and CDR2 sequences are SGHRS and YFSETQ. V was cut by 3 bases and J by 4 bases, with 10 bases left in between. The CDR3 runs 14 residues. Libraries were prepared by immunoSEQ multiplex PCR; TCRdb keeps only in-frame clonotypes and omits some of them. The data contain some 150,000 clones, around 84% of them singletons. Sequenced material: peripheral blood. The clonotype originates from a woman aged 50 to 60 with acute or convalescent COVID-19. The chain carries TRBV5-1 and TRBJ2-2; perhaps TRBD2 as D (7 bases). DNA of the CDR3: TGCGCCAGCAGCTCCGCGGGGGCCACCGGGGAGCTGTTTTTT. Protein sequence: CASSSAGATGELFF. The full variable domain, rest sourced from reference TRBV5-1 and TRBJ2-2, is KAGVTQTPRYLIKTRGQQVTLSCSPISGHRSVSWYQQTPGQGLQFLFEYFSETQRNKGNFPGRFSGRQFSNSRSEMNVSTLELGDSALYLCASSSAGATGELFFGEGSRLTVL.